What follows are 9 T cell receptor beta chains derived from one specimen sequenced in a study of Graves' ophthalmopathy and Graves' hyperthyroidism. Beta-chain TCR CDR3 regions were amplified from RNA transcripts. Second-round multiplex PCR followed a first-round RT-PCR using HTBI primers. MiXCR was run by TCRdb on the multiplex PCR reads, yielding one entry per CDR3 protein. This table has under 200,000 distinct CDR3 sequences, more than 30% appearing once. Sequenced: peripheral blood. The receptors were gathered from a woman in her 40s with Graves' ophthalmopathy.

Many counts were recorded for this clonotype. J is TRBJ1-2 and V is TRBV18, with 7 bases fitting TRBD1. This CDR3 spans 15 amino acids. Per the germline V gene, CDR1 is KGHSH and CDR2 is LQKENI. V lost 1 base and J lost 1; bases outside the gene matches: 3. The CDR3 region is CASSPRDRVNYGYTF. CDR3 in DNA: TGTGCCAGCTCACCACGGGACAGAGTTAACTATGGCTACACCTTC.

This clonotype has only one observation. V and J are TRBV7-2 and TRBJ2-5, with D unclear. The CDR3 has 12 residues. Germline-derived CDR1 and CDR2 are SGHTA and FQGNSA. The V and J ends lost 4 bases and 1 base respectively, with 4 bases between them. This chain's CDR3 is CASSYPQETQYF. The CDR3 DNA follows: TGTGCCAGCAGCTACCCCCAAGAGACCCAGTACTTC.

This clonotype was found many times. This sequence joins TRBV27 and TRBJ2-2; 10 nucleotides match TRBD2. In germline, CDR1 is MNHEY, CDR2 SMNVEV (reference sequence). This CDR3 region has 16 residues. The V segment lost 5 bases and the J segment 5 bases; nucleotides outside the gene matches: 8. CDR3 loop: CASSLTAGGLTGELFF. In nucleotides, the CDR3 is TGTGCCAGCAGTCTTACAGCGGGAGGGTTGACCGGGGAGCTGTTTTTT.

This chain connects TRBV12-3 or TRBV12-4 to TRBJ2-7; no clear D gene. V was trimmed by 6 bases and J by 4 bases, leaving 10 bases between them. This CDR3 has 12 amino acids. Written as DNA, the CDR3 is TGTGCCAGCAGGGCGGCGAGGTACGAGCAGTACTTC. Translated, it gives CASRAARYEQYF.

V gene TRBV7-8 combines with J gene TRBJ2-7, with no clear D. Germline V gives CDR1 SGHVS, CDR2 FQNEAQ. V lost 0 bases, J lost 2 bases, and 8 bases lay in between. The CDR3 is 14 amino acids. CDR3 protein: CASSLAQTAYEQYF. DNA of the CDR3: TGTGCCAGCAGCTTAGCGCAAACAGCCTACGAGCAGTACTTC.

The sample holds many counts of this clonotype. The chain is built from TRBV5-1 and TRBJ2-6; D may correspond to TRBD1 or TRBD2 (5 bases each). V dropped 3 bases and J dropped 2 bases, with 12 bases sitting between them. CDR1 and CDR2 from the germline V gene are SGHRS and YFSETQ. The CDR3 has 16 amino acids. CDR3: CASSWGTTTGANVLTF. The CDR3, as DNA: TGCGCCAGCAGCTGGGGGACGACTACTGGGGCCAACGTCCTGACTTTC.

The chain recombines TRBV7-2 with TRBJ1-5, with TRBD1 matching over 7 bases. The CDR3 is 15 amino acids. Germline CDR1 is SGHTA and CDR2 is FQGNSA. V shed 4 bases and J 0 bases; nucleotides not matched to a gene: 3. CDR3 DNA sequence: TGTGCCAGCAGCTATGGGACAGTTAGCAATCAGCCCCAGCATTTT. It encodes CASSYGTVSNQPQHF.

This clonotype has at least ten counts. CDR3 bases: TGTGCCAGCAGCTTAGATGGCCCGGGGGTCTCTGGAAACACCATATATTTT. This sequence encodes CASSLDGPGVSGNTIYF. The genes are TRBV11-2 and TRBJ1-3; a weak D match, TRBD1 (5 bases). The CDR3 covers 17 residues. The V gene's germline CDR1 is SGHAT and CDR2 FQNNGV. Between the trimmed V and J ends, which lost 0 bases and 0 bases, there was a span of 12 bases.

The chain is built from TRBV14 and TRBJ2-5; no definite D call. The germline CDR1 and CDR2 sequences are SGHDN and FVKESK. The V end was cut by 0 bases, the J end by 5 bases, with 4 bases between. The CDR3 loop spans 12 amino acids. As DNA, the CDR3 is TGTGCCAGCAGCCAAGAGGGCGAGACCCAGTACTTC. Translated: CASSQEGETQYF.